A single sample gave rise to the 15 T cell receptor beta chains below, sequenced in a study of cytomegalovirus exposure and HLA in healthy donors. PCR amplification relied on 60 Vbeta primers (plus 13 Jbeta primers). Assay used: immunoSEQ multiplex PCR; TCRdb lists only in-frame clones, some missing. The data contain about 120,000 clones, approximately 10% of them seen just once; the ten biggest clones take up around 4.6%. Sequencing was done on a sample of PBMCs. The receptors shown here come from a woman between 18 and 30 years old in good health and CMV-seropositive.

The J gene is TRBJ2-1, the V gene TRBV7-6; TRBD1 aligns across 7 bases. Germline loops: CDR1 SGHVS, CDR2 FNYEAQ. The CDR3 is made up of 13 amino acids. V lost 4 bases, J lost 5 bases, and 2 bases stayed unmatched. CDR3 in amino acids: CASSSTGNNEQFF. CDR3 sequence (DNA): TGTGCCAGCAGCTCGACAGGGAACAATGAGCAGTTCTTC. The whole variable domain, filled in from reference TRBV7-6 and TRBJ2-1, reads GAGVSQSPRYKVTKRGQDVALRCDPISGHVSLYWYRQALGQGPEFLTYFNYEAQQDKSGLPNDRFSAERPEGSISTLTIQRTEQRDSAMYRCASSSTGNNEQFFGPGTRLTVL.

This clone was counted between two and nine times. The J gene is TRBJ1-3, the V gene TRBV19; a weak D match, TRBD1 (6 bases). The CDR3 spans 15 residues. The germline CDR1 and CDR2 sequences are LNHDA and SQIVND (reference sequence). Trimming removed 8 bases at V and 1 base at J, with 15 bases between. This CDR3 reads CASVNRVSSGNTIYF. DNA of the CDR3: TGTGCCAGTGTCAACAGGGTTTCTTCTGGAAACACCATATATTTT.

In its sample, this clone was seen a few times. J is TRBJ2-7 and V is TRBV27, with 9 nucleotides matching TRBD1. This CDR3 has 15 amino acids. Trimming took 6 bases from V and 2 from J; bases not matched to a gene: 8. Germline V gene sequence: CDR1 MNHEY, CDR2 SMNVEV (reference sequence). The CDR3 sequence: CASSRRTGATYEQYF. CDR3 DNA sequence: TGTGCCAGCAGCCGAAGGACAGGGGCTACCTACGAGCAGTACTTC.

Remarks on this clone: In the same sample, other DNA sequences code for this CDR3. The chain has TRBV27 and TRBJ2-3; 9 bases align to TRBD1. V dropped 5 bases and J dropped 2; count of bases not matched to a gene: 5. CDR1 and CDR2 from the germline V gene are MNHEY and SMNVEV (reference sequence). This CDR3 spans 15 amino acids. The CDR3 DNA follows: TGTGCCAGCAGTCTAGGGACAGGGTACACAGATACGCAGTATTTT. Its protein product is CASSLGTGYTDTQYF.

The chain couples TRBV11-2 to TRBJ1-2; maybe TRBD1 (6 bases). The CDR3 length is 15 residues. Germline CDR1 is SGHAT and CDR2 is FQNNGV. V shed 7 bases and J shed 5 bases, with 20 bases lying between them. CDR3 nucleotides: TGTGCCAGCACCAATCCGGACAGCTTGATGTATGGCTACACCTTC. This encodes CASTNPDSLMYGYTF. Full variable domain (rest looked up from reference TRBV11-2 and TRBJ1-2): EAGVAQSPRYKIIEKRQSVAFWCNPISGHATLYWYQQILGQGPKLLIQFQNNGVVDDSQLPKDRFSAERLKGVDSTLKIQPAKLEDSAVYLCASTNPDSLMYGYTFGSGTRLTVV.

This clone was counted a few times. The DNA for the CDR3 is TGTGCCAGCGGACGGACAGATTCTGCTTTCTTT. Translating it yields CASGRTDSAFF. The chain employs TRBV11-3 and TRBJ1-1, with D possibly being TRBD1 (6 bases). V was shortened by 8 bases and J by 11 bases, with 15 bases between the two germline ends. Germline CDR1 is SGHNT and CDR2 is YENEEA. CDR3 size: 11 residues.

V is TRBV27 and J is TRBJ2-7; D unresolved. The CDR3 extends over 11 amino acids. CDR1 is MNHEY and CDR2 is SMNVEV in the germline V gene (reference sequence). With 5 bases removed from V and 2 bases from J, the gap between germline ends came to 4 bases. In nucleotides, the CDR3 is TGTGCCAGCAGTCTAGCCTACGAGCAGTACTTC. It translates to CASSLAYEQYF.

This clone has more than one count but fewer than ten. The chain joins TRBV7-2 to TRBJ2-5; no firm D call. Germline assignment: CDR1 SGHTA and CDR2 FQGNSA. Trimming took 1 base from V and 7 from J, leaving 7 bases between them. CDR3 length: 12 residues. CDR3 nucleotides: TGTGCCAGCAGCTTAGGTCTACGGACCCAGTACTTC. The encoded protein is CASSLGLRTQYF.

The chain couples TRBV28 to TRBJ1-5; TRBD1 matches at 7 bases. Germline V gene sequence: CDR1 MDHEN, CDR2 SYDVKM. The CDR3 contains 15 residues. Unmatched junction bases numbered 9, after V lost 5 bases and J lost 5 bases. CDR3 region: CASSGARGRDQPQHF. CDR3 in DNA: TGTGCCAGCAGTGGCGCAAGGGGGCGAGATCAGCCCCAGCATTTT.

This clone was counted a few times. The rearrangement links TRBV6-5 to TRBJ2-3, with D tentatively TRBD2 (5 bases). This CDR3 is built from 16 residues. CDR1 and CDR2 from the germline V gene are MNHEY and SVGAGI. V lost 4 bases and J lost 4, with 18 bases in between. CDR3: CASSLVGGRGADTQYF. For the CDR3, the DNA is TGTGCCAGCAGTTTAGTAGGTGGGAGAGGAGCAGATACGCAGTATTTT.

This clone was observed a few times. This chain links TRBV5-1 with TRBJ2-5; TRBD2 agrees at 10 bases. V trimming: 4 bases; J trimming: 4 bases; junction bases outside the gene matches: 4. The V gene's germline CDR1 is SGHRS and CDR2 YFSETQ. This CDR3 is built from 14 residues. The CDR3 sequence: CASSERTSGETQYF. The CDR3 DNA is TGCGCCAGCAGCGAACGGACTAGCGGAGAGACCCAGTACTTC.

This clone occurred a few times. The gene calls are TRBV29-1 and TRBJ2-1, with a weak D call TRBD1 (6 bases). CDR3 length equals 14 residues. Germline V gene data show CDR1 as SQVTM and CDR2 as ANQGSEA. The V gene lost 4 bases and the J gene lost 0 bases, with 10 bases spanning the gap. The CDR3 sequence: CSVVGHPSYNEQFF. CDR3 sequence (DNA): TGCAGCGTTGTGGGACACCCCTCCTACAATGAGCAGTTCTTC.

The chain uses TRBV25-1 and TRBJ1-2; D unresolved. Germline CDR1 is MGHDK and CDR2 is SYGVNS. CDR3 size: 15 residues. The germline V and J ends were trimmed by 0 bases and 6 bases, with 14 bases remaining between them. CDR3 nucleotides: TGTGCCAGCAGTGAATATCTGAAGGGAGTCGATGGCTACACCTTC. Its translation: CASSEYLKGVDGYTF.

This chain links TRBV19 with TRBJ2-7, with D possibly matching TRBD1 (5 bases). The CDR3 is 16 residues long. Trimming stripped 3 bases from V and 3 bases from J, with 18 bases between. The germline V gene has CDR1 LNHDA and CDR2 SQIVND (reference sequence). CDR3 sequence: CASSINSPGQFYEQYF. CDR3 sequence (DNA): TGTGCCAGTAGTATTAATAGTCCCGGACAATTCTACGAGCAGTACTTC.

The rearrangement uses TRBV18 and TRBJ2-7; D gene ambiguous. The CDR3 consists of 15 residues. Germline CDR1 is KGHSH and CDR2 is LQKENI. V was pared by 2 bases and J by 3 bases, with 14 bases between. The CDR3 bases are TGTGCCAGCTCACCAGCAAGCGTAAAAGGCTACGAGCAGTACTTC. Translated: CASSPASVKGYEQYF.